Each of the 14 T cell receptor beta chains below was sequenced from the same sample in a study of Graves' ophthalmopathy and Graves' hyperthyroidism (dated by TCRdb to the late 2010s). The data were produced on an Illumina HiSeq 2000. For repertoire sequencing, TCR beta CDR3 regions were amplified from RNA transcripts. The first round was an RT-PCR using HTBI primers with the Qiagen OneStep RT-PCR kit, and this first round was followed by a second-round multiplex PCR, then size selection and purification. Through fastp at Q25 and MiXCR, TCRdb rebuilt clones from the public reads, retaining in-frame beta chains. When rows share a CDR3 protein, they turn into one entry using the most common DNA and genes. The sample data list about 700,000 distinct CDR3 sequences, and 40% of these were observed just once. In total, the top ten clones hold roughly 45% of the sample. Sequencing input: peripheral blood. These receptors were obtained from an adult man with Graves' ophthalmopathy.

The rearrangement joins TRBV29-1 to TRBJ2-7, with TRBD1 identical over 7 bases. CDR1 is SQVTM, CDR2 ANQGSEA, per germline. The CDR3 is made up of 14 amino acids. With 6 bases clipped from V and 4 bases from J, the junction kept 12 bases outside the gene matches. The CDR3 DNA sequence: TGCAGCGTGGCCGGGACAGCGACCTGGTACGAGCAGTACTTC. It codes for CSVAGTATWYEQYF.

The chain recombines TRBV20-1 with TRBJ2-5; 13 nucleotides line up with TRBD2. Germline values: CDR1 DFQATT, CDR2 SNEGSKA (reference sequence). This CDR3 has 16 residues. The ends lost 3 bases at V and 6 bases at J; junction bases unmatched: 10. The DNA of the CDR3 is TGCAGTGCTAGCGAACCGACTAGCGGGGGGCCGAAGACCCAGTACTTC. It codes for CSASEPTSGGPKTQYF.

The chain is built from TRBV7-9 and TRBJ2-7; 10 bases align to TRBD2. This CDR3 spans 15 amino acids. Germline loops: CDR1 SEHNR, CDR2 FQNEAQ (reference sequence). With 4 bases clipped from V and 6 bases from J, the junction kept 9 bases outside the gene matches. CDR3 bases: TGTGCCAGCAGCTGGCGGACTAGCGGAGTCGGCGAGCAGTACTTC. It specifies CASSWRTSGVGEQYF.

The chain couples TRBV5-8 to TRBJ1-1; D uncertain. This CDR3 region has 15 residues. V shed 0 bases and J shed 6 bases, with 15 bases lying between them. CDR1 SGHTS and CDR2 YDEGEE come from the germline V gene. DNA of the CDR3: TGTGCCAGCAGCTTGGAGCCTCGGCGTATCCCTGAAGCTTTCTTT. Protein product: CASSLEPRRIPEAFF.

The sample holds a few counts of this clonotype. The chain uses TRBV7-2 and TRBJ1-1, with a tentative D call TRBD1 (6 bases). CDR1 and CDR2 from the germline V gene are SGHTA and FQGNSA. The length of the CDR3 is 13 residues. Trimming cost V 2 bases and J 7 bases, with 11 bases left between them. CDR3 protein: CASSLMGASEAFF. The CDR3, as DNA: TGTGCCAGCAGCTTAATGGGGGCCAGTGAAGCTTTCTTT.

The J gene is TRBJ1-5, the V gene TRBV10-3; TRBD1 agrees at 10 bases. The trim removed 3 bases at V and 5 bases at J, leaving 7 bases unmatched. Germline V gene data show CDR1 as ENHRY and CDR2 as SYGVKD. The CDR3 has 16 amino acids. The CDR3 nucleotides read TGTGCCATCAGTGATCGTCTGACAGGGGGCCATCAGCCCCAGCATTTT. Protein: CAISDRLTGGHQPQHF.

The CDR3 protein is CASSLPAGPYEQYF. Here the CDR3 DNA reads TGTGCCAGCAGTTTACCGGCAGGGCCCTACGAGCAGTACTTC. The chain links TRBV28 to TRBJ2-7; maybe TRBD1 (5 bases). V lost 2 bases to trimming and J lost 2 bases, with 10 bases between them. CDR3 length: 14 amino acids. The germline gives CDR1 MDHEN, CDR2 SYDVKM.

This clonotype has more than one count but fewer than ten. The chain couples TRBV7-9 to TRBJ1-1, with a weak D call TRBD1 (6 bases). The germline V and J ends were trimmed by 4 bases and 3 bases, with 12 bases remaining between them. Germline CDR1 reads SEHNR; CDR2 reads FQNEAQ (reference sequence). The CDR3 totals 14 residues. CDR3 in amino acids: CASSSQQGYTEAFF. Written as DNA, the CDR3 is TGTGCCAGCAGCTCTCAACAGGGTTACACTGAAGCTTTCTTT.

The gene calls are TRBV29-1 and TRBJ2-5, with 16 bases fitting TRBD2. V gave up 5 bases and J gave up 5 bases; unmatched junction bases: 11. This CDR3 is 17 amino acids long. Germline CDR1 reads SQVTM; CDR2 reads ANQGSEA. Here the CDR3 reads CSVRPGTSGRAGETQYF. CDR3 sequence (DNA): TGCAGCGTTAGACCCGGGACTAGCGGGAGGGCCGGGGAGACCCAGTACTTC.

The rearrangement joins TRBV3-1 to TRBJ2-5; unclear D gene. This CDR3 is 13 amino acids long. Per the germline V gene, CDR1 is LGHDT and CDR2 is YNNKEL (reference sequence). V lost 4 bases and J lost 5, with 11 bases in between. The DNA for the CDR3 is TGTGCCAGCAGCCTTAGGGAAGAGGAGACCCAGTACTTC. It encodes CASSLREEETQYF.

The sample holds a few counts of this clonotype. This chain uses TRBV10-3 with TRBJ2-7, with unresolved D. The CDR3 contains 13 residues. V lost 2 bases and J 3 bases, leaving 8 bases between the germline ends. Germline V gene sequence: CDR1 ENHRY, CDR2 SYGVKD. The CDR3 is CAISEAIVYEQYF. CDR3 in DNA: TGTGCCATCAGTGAGGCGATTGTCTACGAGCAGTACTTC.

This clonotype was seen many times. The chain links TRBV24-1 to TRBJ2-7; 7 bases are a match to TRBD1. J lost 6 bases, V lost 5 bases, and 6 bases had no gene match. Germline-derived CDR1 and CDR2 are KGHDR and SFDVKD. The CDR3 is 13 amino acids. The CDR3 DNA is TGTGCCACCAGTGTAGGGGGCGAAGTCGAGCAGTACTTC. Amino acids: CATSVGGEVEQYF.

The CDR3 nucleotides are TGTGCCAGCAGGGACGGTGCGAGGGAGCAGTACTTC. Its translation is CASRDGAREQYF. The genes are TRBV6-5 and TRBJ2-7; D not certain. The CDR3 contains 12 residues. Germline lookup yields CDR1 MNHEY and CDR2 SVGAGI. V shed 6 bases and J shed 7 bases, with 13 bases lying between them.

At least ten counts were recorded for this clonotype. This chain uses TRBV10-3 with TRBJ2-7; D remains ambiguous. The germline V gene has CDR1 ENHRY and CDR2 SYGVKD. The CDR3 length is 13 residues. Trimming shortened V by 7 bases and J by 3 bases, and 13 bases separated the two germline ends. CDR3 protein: CAIKNDGYYEQYF. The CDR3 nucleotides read TGTGCCATCAAGAACGACGGTTACTACGAGCAGTACTTC.